In this sample, the clone carrying this T cell receptor beta chain turned up a few times. Between the trimmed V and J ends, which lost 4 bases and 11 bases, there was a span of 14 bases. The germline V gene has CDR1 MNHNY and CDR2 SVGAGI (reference sequence). CDR3 length equals 13 residues. These data belong to a study of blood T cell repertoires in COVID-19. Study at large: PBMCs, B-cell-depleted T cells, or T cells provided the cDNA or gDNA that made up the material.

Per the original methods: From reference gene primer amplification, estimates of nucleated cell counts were derived. Here immunoSEQ multiplex PCR was the method, and the copy in TCRdb shows in-frame clones only, minus some. The V and J calls and clone size come from that table; D and trimming were worked out from the DNA. The data hold tens of thousands of clones, with around 86% observed a single time. Sequencing used peripheral blood. This sequence was found in a man aged 30 to 45 with acute or convalescent COVID-19. The gene calls are TRBV6-6 and TRBJ1-4, with unresolved D. CDR3 residues: CASSLWTPLKLFF. In DNA, the CDR3 is TGTGCCAGCAGTTTGTGGACTCCCCTCAAACTGTTTTTT.